The clone carrying this T cell receptor (beta chain) was observed a handful of times. V lost 1 base, J lost 3 bases, and 5 bases stayed unmatched. This CDR3 is built from 17 residues. The germline CDR1 and CDR2 sequences are SGHTA and FQGNSA. The record originates from a study of blood T cell repertoires in COVID-19. Study-wide background: T cells, B-cell-depleted T cells, or PBMCs supplied cDNA or gDNA.

All enrollees were about 18 to 100 years old and from approximately 24 US areas. Original handling: The assay estimated nucleated cells by amplifying reference gene primers. Generated by immunoSEQ multiplex PCR, the TCRdb table keeps only in-frame clones and is missing some. V, J and clone size were drawn from that table, and D and trimming were deduced from the DNA. Among fewer than 300,000 clones listed, over 75% were seen once. The source of this sequence is a woman in her 30s who had recovered from COVID-19. The sequenced sample consisted of PBMCs or T cells enriched from blood (not recorded which). V gene TRBV7-2 combines with J gene TRBJ1-6; 8 nucleotides agree with TRBD1. CDR3 in DNA: TGTGCCAGCAGCTTAGTACAGGGGGATTTCTATAATTCACCCCTCCACTTT. Its protein is CASSLVQGDFYNSPLHF.